The 20 T cell receptor beta chains listed next were all sequenced from one sample in a study of T-cell reconstitution after alpha-beta-depleted transplantation in children. Unique molecular identifiers tagged the TCRbeta library. TCRdb fed the PCR reads into MiXCR, producing one record per CDR3 protein. Of about 980,000 distinct CDR3 sequences listed, about 30% were seen once; the top ten hold more than 25%. This material consisted of PBMCs, mostly from graft donor cells, taken 360 days after TCRalphabeta/CD19-depleted stem cell transplant. All receptors come from a boy in the first two years of life who had a stem cell transplant for SCID, so the T cells may come from the graft donor.

This chain links TRBV27 with TRBJ2-3, with TRBD1 matching over 9 bases. J was trimmed by 6 bases and V by 5 bases; bases with no gene match: 21. Germline V gene data show CDR1 as MNHEY and CDR2 as SMNVEV (reference sequence). The length of the CDR3 is 19 residues. CDR3 coding DNA: TGTGCCAGCAGTAGAACCCGGGACAGGGTTCGGATCGGAGTCGATACGCAGTATTTT. It encodes CASSRTRDRVRIGVDTQYF.

J is TRBJ2-2 and V is TRBV12-3 or TRBV12-4, with a tentative D call TRBD2 (7 bases). The CDR3 runs 18 residues. V was pared by 6 bases and J by 3 bases, with 23 bases between. CDR3 sequence reads: CASRPPGGGAIDTGELFF. As DNA, the CDR3 is TGTGCCAGCAGGCCCCCCGGTGGGGGGGCAATTGACACCGGGGAGCTGTTTTTT.

This clonotype has more than one count but fewer than ten. This chain joins TRBV11-2 and TRBJ2-2; D remains ambiguous. The CDR3 is made up of 13 amino acids. V was pared by 3 bases and J by 8 bases, with 10 bases between. CDR1 and CDR2 from the germline V gene are SGHAT and FQNNGV. The CDR3 loop reads CASSFVIPGELFF. The CDR3 bases are TGTGCCAGCAGCTTTGTCATTCCTGGGGAGCTGTTTTTT.

This clonotype appeared a single time. The chain uses TRBV24-1 and TRBJ2-1, with 11 bases matching TRBD2. The CDR3 spans 17 residues. Germline V gives CDR1 KGHDR, CDR2 SFDVKD. After removal of 4 bases from V and 8 bases from J, the junction contained 12 bases not matched to a gene. CDR3 sequence: CATSDPLAGGPGDEQFF. DNA of the CDR3: TGTGCCACCAGTGACCCCCTAGCGGGGGGCCCGGGCGATGAGCAGTTCTTC.

This chain connects TRBV27 to TRBJ1-2, with D possibly TRBD1 on 5 matching bases. Germline CDR1 MNHEY, CDR2 SMNVEV (reference sequence). The CDR3 runs to 14 residues. With 0 bases removed from V and 3 bases from J, the gap between germline ends came to 8 bases. In nucleotides, the CDR3 is TGTGCCAGCAGTTTATCTGGGGCGTACTATGGCTACACCTTC. It yields the protein CASSLSGAYYGYTF.

The V call is TRBV5-1, the J call TRBJ2-2; D gene ambiguous. The V gene lost 3 bases and the J gene lost 4 bases, with 7 bases spanning the gap. This CDR3 has 13 residues. Germline CDR1 reads SGHRS; CDR2 reads YFSETQ. CDR3 sequence: CASSSRITGELFF. The CDR3 region has the DNA TGCGCCAGCAGCTCCCGAATCACCGGGGAGCTGTTTTTT.

There are a few counts of this clonotype. The chain is built from TRBV20-1 and TRBJ2-7; 8 bases align to TRBD2. The CDR3 is 12 amino acids. Looked up from germline, CDR1 is DFQATT and CDR2 is SNEGSKA (reference sequence). Trimming at V came to 5 bases and at J to 7 bases, leaving 7 bases not matched to a gene. The CDR3 loop reads CSAELAGREQYF. CDR3 in DNA: TGCAGTGCTGAGTTAGCGGGGAGGGAGCAGTACTTC.

V is TRBV20-1 and J is TRBJ2-2; no firm D call. The CDR3 runs 16 residues. Germline CDR1 reads DFQATT; CDR2 reads SNEGSKA (reference sequence). V gave up 2 bases and J gave up 0 bases, with 13 bases separating them. CDR3 loop: CSARPSPRPNTGELFF. CDR3 sequence (DNA): TGCAGTGCTAGACCTTCACCCCGTCCGAACACCGGGGAGCTGTTTTTT.

The chain combines TRBV7-2 with TRBJ2-7; TRBD1 is a possible D gene (6 bases). This CDR3 spans 13 amino acids. CDR1 and CDR2 from the germline V gene are SGHTA and FQGNSA. V was trimmed by 5 bases and J by 6 bases, leaving 14 bases between them. The CDR3 region is CASSLRDTREQYF. The CDR3 coding sequence is TGTGCCAGCAGCCTCAGGGACACGCGCGAGCAGTACTTC.

This chain joins TRBV5-1 and TRBJ2-1; D is ambiguous. Germline CDR1 reads SGHRS; CDR2 reads YFSETQ. This CDR3 spans 15 amino acids. Trimming shortened V by 0 bases and J by 3 bases, and 10 bases separated the two germline ends. The CDR3 DNA follows: TGCGCCAGCAGCTTGGGACACCTCATCTACAATGAGCAGTTCTTC. It yields the protein CASSLGHLIYNEQFF.

This clonotype was detected only a few times. This sequence joins TRBV9 and TRBJ2-3; 8 nucleotides match TRBD1. CDR1 is SGDLS and CDR2 is YYNGEE in the germline V gene. With V trimmed by 3 bases and J by 5 bases, 5 bases remained unmatched. CDR3 length: 14 residues. The CDR3 DNA reads TGTGCCAGCAGCGCCAGACAGGGGAGAGATACGCAGTATTTT. It encodes CASSARQGRDTQYF.

The gene calls are TRBV3-1 and TRBJ2-7; D is perhaps TRBD1 or TRBD2 (5 bases each). CDR1 and CDR2 from the germline V gene are LGHDT and YNNKEL (reference sequence). CDR3 length equals 12 residues. With 3 bases removed from V and 5 bases from J, the gap between germline ends came to 8 bases. The CDR3 is CASSHPGHEQYF. The CDR3 coding sequence is TGTGCCAGCAGCCACCCGGGACACGAGCAGTACTTC.

The gene calls are TRBV3-1 and TRBJ2-1, with TRBD2 identical over 7 bases. V trimming: 3 bases; J trimming: 6 bases; junction bases outside the gene matches: 11. The CDR3 contains 16 residues. Looked up from germline, CDR1 is LGHDT and CDR2 is YNNKEL (reference sequence). The chain's CDR3 is CASSHPGLTDFNEQFF. The CDR3 region has the DNA TGTGCCAGCAGCCACCCGGGACTAACCGATTTCAATGAGCAGTTCTTC.

The V gene is TRBV25-1, the J gene TRBJ2-1, with TRBD2 identical over 7 bases. V was pared by 7 bases and J by 2 bases, with 8 bases of the junction left unmatched. This CDR3 comprises 15 residues. The germline V gene has CDR1 MGHDK and CDR2 SYGVNS. For the CDR3, the DNA is TGTGCCAGCAATATGGCGGGGGTACCCTACAATGAGCAGTTCTTC. Protein product: CASNMAGVPYNEQFF.

Only a few counts were recorded for this clonotype. The chain has TRBV7-2 and TRBJ1-1, with 7 bases aligning to TRBD1. With V trimmed by 2 bases and J by 5 bases, 11 bases remained unmatched. The length of the CDR3 is 16 residues. Germline CDR1 SGHTA, CDR2 FQGNSA. The CDR3: CASSLKSAGGWTEAFF. CDR3 DNA sequence: TGTGCCAGCAGCTTAAAATCGGCAGGGGGTTGGACTGAAGCTTTCTTT.

The CDR3 spells CSARGLAYEQFF. The CDR3, as DNA: TGCAGTGCTAGGGGACTAGCCTATGAGCAGTTCTTC. The chain employs TRBV20-1 and TRBJ2-1; 9 positions agree with TRBD2. CDR3 length: 12 residues. Germline V gene lookup returns CDR1 DFQATT and CDR2 SNEGSKA (reference sequence). With V trimmed by 3 bases and J by 8 bases, 2 bases remained unmatched.

Only a few counts were recorded for this clonotype. The gene calls are TRBV5-1 and TRBJ2-3, with TRBD1 matching over 7 bases. CDR3 size: 16 residues. The trim removed 4 bases at V and 2 bases at J, leaving 10 bases unmatched. CDR1 is SGHRS, CDR2 YFSETQ, per germline. CDR3 bases: TGCGCCAGCAGCAAGAGACAGGGAGCCCCCACAGATACGCAGTATTTT. Translated, it gives CASSKRQGAPTDTQYF.

This rearrangement joins TRBV7-8 to TRBJ1-1, with 7 bases matching TRBD1. The V gene end was trimmed by 5 bases and the J gene end by 6 bases; junction bases not matched to a gene: 9. Germline assignment: CDR1 SGHVS and CDR2 FQNEAQ. This CDR3 contains 14 residues. For the CDR3, the DNA is TGTGCCAGCAGCCCAAGACAGGGAGGCCCTGAAGCTTTCTTT. Translating it yields CASSPRQGGPEAFF.

The chain uses TRBV20-1 and TRBJ1-1; a weak D match, TRBD1 (5 bases). Germline-derived CDR1 and CDR2 are DFQATT and SNEGSKA (reference sequence). The V end was cut by 4 bases, the J end by 2 bases, with 11 bases between. CDR3 size: 13 residues. The CDR3, as DNA: TGCAGTGCTACCCGTGACAGTAACACTGAAGCTTTCTTT. Translating it yields CSATRDSNTEAFF.

In the case of this clonotype: A read error may account for a junction end that differs from germline. The CDR3 sequence is CGGQGVEETQYF. In DNA, the CDR3 is TGCGGGGGACAGGGGGTAGAGGAGACCCAGTACTTC. The chain carries TRBV12-3 or TRBV12-4 and TRBJ2-5; 11 bases are a match to TRBD1. This CDR3 comprises 12 residues.